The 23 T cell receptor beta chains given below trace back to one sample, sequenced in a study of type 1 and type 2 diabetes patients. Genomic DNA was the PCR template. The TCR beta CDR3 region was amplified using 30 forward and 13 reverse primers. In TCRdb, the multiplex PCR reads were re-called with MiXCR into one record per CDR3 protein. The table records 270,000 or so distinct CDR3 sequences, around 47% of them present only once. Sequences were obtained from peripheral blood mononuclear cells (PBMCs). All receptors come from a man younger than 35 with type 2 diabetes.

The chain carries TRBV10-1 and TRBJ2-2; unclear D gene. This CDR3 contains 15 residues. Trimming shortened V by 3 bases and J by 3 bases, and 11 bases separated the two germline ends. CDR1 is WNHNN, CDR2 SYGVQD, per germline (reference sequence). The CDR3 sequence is CASSDGRVDTGELFF. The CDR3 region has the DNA TGCGCCAGCAGTGATGGTAGAGTGGACACCGGGGAGCTGTTTTTT.

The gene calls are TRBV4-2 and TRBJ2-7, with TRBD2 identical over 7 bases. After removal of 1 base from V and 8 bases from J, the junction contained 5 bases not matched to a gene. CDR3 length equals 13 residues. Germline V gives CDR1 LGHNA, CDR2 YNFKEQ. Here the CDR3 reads CASSQGGGNQQYF. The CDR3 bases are TGTGCCAGCAGCCAAGGGGGAGGGAACCAGCAGTACTTC.

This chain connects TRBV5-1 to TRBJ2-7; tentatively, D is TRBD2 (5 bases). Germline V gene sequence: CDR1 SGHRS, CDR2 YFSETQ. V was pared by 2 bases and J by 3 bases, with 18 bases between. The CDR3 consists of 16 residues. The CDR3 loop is CASSLSHRGWIYEQYF. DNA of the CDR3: TGCGCCAGCAGCTTAAGCCACCGGGGTTGGATCTACGAGCAGTACTTC.

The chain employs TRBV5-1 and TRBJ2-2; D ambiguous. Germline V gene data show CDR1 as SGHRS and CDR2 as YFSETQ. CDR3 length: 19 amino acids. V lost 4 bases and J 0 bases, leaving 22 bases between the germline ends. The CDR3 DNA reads TGCGCCAGCAGCCTAACTGTCCCCACTGACCACGCGAACACCGGGGAGCTGTTTTTT. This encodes CASSLTVPTDHANTGELFF.

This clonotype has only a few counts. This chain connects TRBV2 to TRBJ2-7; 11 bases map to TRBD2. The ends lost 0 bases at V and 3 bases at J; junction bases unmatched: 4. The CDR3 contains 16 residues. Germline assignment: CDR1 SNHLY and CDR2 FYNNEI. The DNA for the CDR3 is TGTGCCAGCAGTGAAGCGCTTCTAGCGGGAGGCTACGAGCAGTACTTC. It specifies CASSEALLAGGYEQYF.

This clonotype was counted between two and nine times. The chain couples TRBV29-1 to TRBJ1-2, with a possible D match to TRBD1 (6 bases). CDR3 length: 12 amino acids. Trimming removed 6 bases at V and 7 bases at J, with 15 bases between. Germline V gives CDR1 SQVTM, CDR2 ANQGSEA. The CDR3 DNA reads TGCAGCGTGAGGGGGGTCGGGAGTGGCTACACCTTC. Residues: CSVRGVGSGYTF.

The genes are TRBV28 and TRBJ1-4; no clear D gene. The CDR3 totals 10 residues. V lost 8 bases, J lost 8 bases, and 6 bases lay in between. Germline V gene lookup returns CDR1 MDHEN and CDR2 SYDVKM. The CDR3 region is CASGREKLFF. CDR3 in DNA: TGTGCCAGCGGACGAGAAAAACTGTTTTTT.

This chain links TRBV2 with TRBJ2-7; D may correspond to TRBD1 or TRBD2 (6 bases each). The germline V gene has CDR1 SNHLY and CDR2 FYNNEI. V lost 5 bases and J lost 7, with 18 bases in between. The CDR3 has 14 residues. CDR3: CASSLQEGVTEQYF. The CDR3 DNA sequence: TGTGCCAGCAGTCTCCAGGAGGGGGTCACGGAGCAGTACTTC.

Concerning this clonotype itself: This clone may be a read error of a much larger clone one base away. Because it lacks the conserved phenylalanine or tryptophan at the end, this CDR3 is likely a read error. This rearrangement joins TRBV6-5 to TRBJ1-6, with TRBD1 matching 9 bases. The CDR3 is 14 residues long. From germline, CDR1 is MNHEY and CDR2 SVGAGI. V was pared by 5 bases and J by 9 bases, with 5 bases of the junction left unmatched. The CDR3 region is CASSGTGIGSPLHL. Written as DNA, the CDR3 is TGTGCCAGCAGTGGGACAGGGATAGGTTCACCCCTCCACCTT.

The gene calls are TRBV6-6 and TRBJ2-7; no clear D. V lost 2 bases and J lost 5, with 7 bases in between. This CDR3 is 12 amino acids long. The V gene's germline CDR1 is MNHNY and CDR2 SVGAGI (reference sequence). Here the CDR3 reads CASSYALHEQYF. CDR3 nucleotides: TGTGCCAGCAGTTACGCCCTACACGAGCAGTACTTC.

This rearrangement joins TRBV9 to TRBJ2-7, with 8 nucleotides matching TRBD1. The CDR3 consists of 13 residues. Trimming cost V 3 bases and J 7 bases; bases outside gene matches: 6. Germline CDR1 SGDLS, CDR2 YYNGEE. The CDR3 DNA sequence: TGTGCCAGCAGCGACGGACAGGGTTGGGAGCAGTACTTC. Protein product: CASSDGQGWEQYF.

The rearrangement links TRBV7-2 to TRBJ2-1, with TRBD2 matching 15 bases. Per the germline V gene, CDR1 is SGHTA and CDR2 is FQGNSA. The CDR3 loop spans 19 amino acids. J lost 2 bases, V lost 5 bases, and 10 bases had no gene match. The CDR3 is CASSDKGLAGGPTYNEQFF. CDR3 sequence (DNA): TGTGCCAGCAGCGACAAGGGACTAGCGGGAGGCCCAACCTACAATGAGCAGTTCTTC.

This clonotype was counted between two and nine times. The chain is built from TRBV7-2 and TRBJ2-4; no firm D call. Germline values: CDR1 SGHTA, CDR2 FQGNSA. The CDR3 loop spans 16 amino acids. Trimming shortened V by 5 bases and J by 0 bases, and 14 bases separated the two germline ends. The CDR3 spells CASSRLLALAKNIQYF. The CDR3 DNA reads TGTGCCAGCAGCCGCCTATTGGCTCTAGCCAAAAACATTCAGTACTTC.

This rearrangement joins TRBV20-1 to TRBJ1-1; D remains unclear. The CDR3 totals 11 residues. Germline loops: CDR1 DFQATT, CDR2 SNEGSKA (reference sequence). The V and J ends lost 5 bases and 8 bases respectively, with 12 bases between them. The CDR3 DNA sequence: TGCAGTGCTCCCACTCAAGTGGAAGCTTTCTTT. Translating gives CSAPTQVEAFF.

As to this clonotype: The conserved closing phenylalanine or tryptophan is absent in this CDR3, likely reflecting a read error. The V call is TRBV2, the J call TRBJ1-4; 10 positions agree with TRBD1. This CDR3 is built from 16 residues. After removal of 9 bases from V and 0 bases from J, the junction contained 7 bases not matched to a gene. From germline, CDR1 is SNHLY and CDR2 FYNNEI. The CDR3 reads CASRQGAGATNEKLFS. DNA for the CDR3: TGTGCCAGTCGACAGGGGGCAGGGGCAACTAATGAAAAACTGTTTTCT.

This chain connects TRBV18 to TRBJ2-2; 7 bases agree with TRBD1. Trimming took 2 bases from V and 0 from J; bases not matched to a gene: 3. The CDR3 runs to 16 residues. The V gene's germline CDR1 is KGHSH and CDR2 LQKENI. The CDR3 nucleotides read TGTGCCAGCTCACCATGGGACAGTACGAACACCGGGGAGCTGTTTTTT. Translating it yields CASSPWDSTNTGELFF.

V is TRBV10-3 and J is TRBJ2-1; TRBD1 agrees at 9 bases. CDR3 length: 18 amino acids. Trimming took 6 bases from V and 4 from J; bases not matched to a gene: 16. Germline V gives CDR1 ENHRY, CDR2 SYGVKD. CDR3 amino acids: CAIRPGQGRHSDYNEQFF. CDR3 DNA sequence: TGTGCCATCAGGCCGGGACAGGGACGTCATAGCGATTACAATGAGCAGTTCTTC.

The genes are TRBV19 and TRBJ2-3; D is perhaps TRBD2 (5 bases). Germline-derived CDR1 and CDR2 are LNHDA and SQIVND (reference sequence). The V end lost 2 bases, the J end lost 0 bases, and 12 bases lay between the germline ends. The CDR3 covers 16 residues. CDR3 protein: CASSIMAGASTDTQYF. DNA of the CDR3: TGTGCCAGTAGTATAATGGCGGGTGCTAGCACAGATACGCAGTATTTT.

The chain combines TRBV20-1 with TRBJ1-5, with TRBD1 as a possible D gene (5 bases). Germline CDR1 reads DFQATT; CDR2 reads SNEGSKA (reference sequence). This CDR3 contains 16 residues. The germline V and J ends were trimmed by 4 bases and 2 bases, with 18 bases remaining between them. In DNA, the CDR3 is TGCAGTGCTATCAAGACCCCATTGGGGGGCAATCAGCCCCAGCATTTT. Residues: CSAIKTPLGGNQPQHF.

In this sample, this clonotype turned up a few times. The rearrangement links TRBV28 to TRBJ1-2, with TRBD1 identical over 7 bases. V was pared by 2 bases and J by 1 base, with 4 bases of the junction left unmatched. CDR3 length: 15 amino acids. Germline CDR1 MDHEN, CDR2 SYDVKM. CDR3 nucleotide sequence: TGTGCCAGCAGTTTACACAGGGGTCATAACTATGGCTACACCTTC. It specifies CASSLHRGHNYGYTF.

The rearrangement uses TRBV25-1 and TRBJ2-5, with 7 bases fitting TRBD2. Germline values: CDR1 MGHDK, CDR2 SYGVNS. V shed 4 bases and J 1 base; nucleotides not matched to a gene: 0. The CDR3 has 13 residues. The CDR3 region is CASSAGGQETQYF. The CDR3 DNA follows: TGTGCCAGCAGTGCGGGGGGCCAAGAGACCCAGTACTTC.

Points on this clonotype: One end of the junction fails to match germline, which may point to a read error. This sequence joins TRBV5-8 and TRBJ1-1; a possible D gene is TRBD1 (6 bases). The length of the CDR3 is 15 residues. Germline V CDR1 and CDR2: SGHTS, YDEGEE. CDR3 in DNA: TGCGCCAGCAGCACCACAGGGCTTCGGAACACTGAAGCTTTCTTT. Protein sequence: CASSTTGLRNTEAFF.

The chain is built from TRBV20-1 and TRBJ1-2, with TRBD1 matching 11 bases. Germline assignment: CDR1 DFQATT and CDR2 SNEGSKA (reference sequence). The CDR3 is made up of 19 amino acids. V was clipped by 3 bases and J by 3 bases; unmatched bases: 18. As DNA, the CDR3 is TGCAGTGCTAGTAGCGTCCACCGGGACAGGGGGGCAGAGGACTATGGCTACACCTTC. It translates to CSASSVHRDRGAEDYGYTF.